Below are 14 T cell receptor beta chains sequenced from a single sample in a study of cytomegalovirus exposure and HLA in healthy donors. The study ran its PCR with 60 Vbeta and 13 Jbeta primers. This table comes from immunoSEQ multiplex PCR, and its TCRdb copy is limited to in-frame clones, with some not included. The sample lists about 200,000 clones; roughly 90% were seen once. Sequenced material: PBMCs. The source is a woman aged 25 to 39 in good health and CMV-seronegative.

Only a few counts were recorded for this clone. The J gene is TRBJ2-5, the V gene TRBV5-1; D is perhaps TRBD1 (6 bases). V lost 6 bases and J 5 bases, leaving 17 bases between the germline ends. CDR3 length equals 14 residues. Germline CDR1 is SGHRS and CDR2 is YFSETQ. In nucleotides, the CDR3 is TGCGCCAGCATCGGGACATCCCTGGGGGAGACCCAGTACTTC. Translating it yields CASIGTSLGETQYF.

This clone came up once. The chain employs TRBV15 and TRBJ2-1; D unclear. CDR3 size: 14 residues. V was trimmed by 0 bases and J by 5 bases, leaving 8 bases between them. CDR1 is LNHNV, CDR2 YYDKDF, per germline (reference sequence). The CDR3 sequence is CATSRDYLDNEQFF. CDR3 DNA: TGTGCCACCAGCAGAGACTATCTTGACAATGAGCAGTTCTTC.

Only one count was recorded for this clone. The chain couples TRBV13 to TRBJ2-3; D uncertain. This CDR3 has 14 residues. V lost 2 bases and J 4 bases, leaving 10 bases between the germline ends. Germline loops: CDR1 PRHDT, CDR2 FYEKMQ (reference sequence). The DNA of the CDR3 is TGTGCCAGCAGCTTACCGGAGTTAGCAGATACGCAGTATTTT. Protein sequence: CASSLPELADTQYF.

The chain joins TRBV4-1 to TRBJ1-5; TRBD1 might be the D (5 bases). The CDR3 has 17 amino acids. The germline V gene encodes CDR1 MGHRA and CDR2 YSYEKL. V was trimmed by 4 bases and J by 4 bases, leaving 20 bases between them. The CDR3 reads CASSPTTNRGRNQPQHF. The CDR3 DNA reads TGCGCCAGCAGCCCCACCACGAATCGGGGGAGAAATCAGCCCCAGCATTTT.

In its sample, this clone was seen once. The chain has TRBV5-1 and TRBJ2-5; 8 bases line up with TRBD2. The last part of the DNA fits TRBJ2-7 better; the J call may be wrong. The CDR3 totals 15 residues. Germline CDR1 reads SGHRS; CDR2 reads YFSETQ. Written as DNA, the CDR3 is TGCGCCAGCAGCTTTAGCGGGGCGAGCTCCTACGAGCAGTACTTC. This gives the protein CASSFSGASSYEQYF.

The chain joins TRBV4-1 to TRBJ1-4; D is unresolved. The CDR3 contains 14 residues. Germline CDR1 is MGHRA and CDR2 is YSYEKL. Trimming took off 4 bases at V and 8 bases at J, with 14 bases between the two ends. This chain's CDR3 is CASSLLVGFEKLFF. CDR3 nucleotides: TGCGCCAGCAGCCTTCTTGTTGGCTTCGAAAAACTGTTTTTT.

The gene calls are TRBV28 and TRBJ2-7; 9 bases agree with TRBD1. Germline CDR1 reads MDHEN; CDR2 reads SYDVKM. The CDR3 is made up of 15 amino acids. The V and J ends lost 3 bases and 3 bases, in that order; junction bases with no gene match: 6. As DNA, the CDR3 is TGTGCCAGCAGTTTGCGACAGGGGGAAGGCTACGAGCAGTACTTC. Its translation is CASSLRQGEGYEQYF.

This chain connects TRBV27 to TRBJ2-5, with D perhaps TRBD2 (7 bases). Germline CDR1 MNHEY, CDR2 SMNVEV (reference sequence). Trimming took 8 bases from V and 4 from J, leaving 20 bases between them. The CDR3 contains 15 residues. Written as DNA, the CDR3 is TGTGCCAGCTCGTTAGGGGGGGGGACGGGAGAGACCCAGTACTTC. It specifies CASSLGGGTGETQYF.

The V call is TRBV28, the J call TRBJ2-2; 8 bases map to TRBD1. Germline CDR1 is MDHEN and CDR2 is SYDVKM. V lost 6 bases, J lost 1 base, and 4 bases stayed unmatched. The CDR3 extends over 15 amino acids. The CDR3, as DNA: TGTGCCAGCAGACACGGACAGGGGAACACCGGGGAGCTGTTTTTT. Protein product: CASRHGQGNTGELFF.

The chain combines TRBV28 with TRBJ2-7, with D perhaps matching TRBD1 (5 bases). CDR3 length: 14 amino acids. Trimming shortened V by 1 base and J by 1 base, and 8 bases separated the two germline ends. Germline CDR1 MDHEN, CDR2 SYDVKM. CDR3 sequence: CASSLFDSSYEQYF. The CDR3 nucleotides are TGTGCCAGCAGTTTATTCGACAGTTCCTACGAGCAGTACTTC.

The chain joins TRBV7-2 to TRBJ2-5; possible D gene TRBD1, 6 bases. Germline-derived CDR1 and CDR2 are SGHTA and FQGNSA. This CDR3 is 15 amino acids long. V shed 1 base and J shed 4 bases, with 13 bases lying between them. In nucleotides, the CDR3 is TGTGCCAGCAGCTTAGGACTGGGGGCGGGAGAGACCCAGTACTTC. This sequence encodes CASSLGLGAGETQYF.

J is TRBJ2-1 and V is TRBV5-1; TRBD2 aligns across 14 bases. Germline V gene data show CDR1 as SGHRS and CDR2 as YFSETQ. V lost 3 bases and J lost 3; bases outside the gene matches: 14. The CDR3 length is 20 residues. The CDR3 loop reads CASSSPHGLAGGTFYNEQFF. The CDR3 nucleotides read TGCGCCAGCAGCTCCCCCCATGGACTAGCGGGGGGTACTTTCTACAATGAGCAGTTCTTC.

The gene calls are TRBV2 and TRBJ2-5; possibly TRBD2 for D (6 bases). Gene TRBJ2-7 matches the end of the DNA better, so the J call may be wrong. The CDR3 contains 12 residues. Germline V gene lookup returns CDR1 SNHLY and CDR2 FYNNEI. CDR3 region: CASSYGSYEQYF. The CDR3, as DNA: TGTGCCAGCAGTTACGGGAGCTACGAGCAGTACTTC.

V usage is TRBV7-9 and J usage is TRBJ2-7, with D tentatively TRBD1 (5 bases). The CDR3 covers 13 residues. The V end lost 3 bases, the J end lost 6 bases, and 12 bases lay between the germline ends. Germline CDR1 reads SEHNR; CDR2 reads FQNEAQ (reference sequence). CDR3 sequence: CASSFSGLSEQYF. CDR3 bases: TGTGCCAGCAGCTTTTCAGGGCTTTCCGAGCAGTACTTC. Full variable domain (missing parts from reference TRBV7-9 and TRBJ2-7): DTGVSQNPRHKITKRGQNVTFRCDPISEHNRLYWYRQTLGQGPEFLTYFQNEAQLEKSRLLSDRFSAERPKGSFSTLEIQRTEQGDSAMYLCASSFSGLSEQYFGPGTRLTVT.